This passage covers 14 T cell receptor beta chains from one sample sequenced in a study of Ad26.COV2.S vaccination and SARS-CoV-2 variants (dated by TCRdb to the early 2020s). The treatment or condition label on this specimen signifies: around 19 received Ad26.COV2.S at low or high dose, single or two shots; roughly five received placebo; per-sample allocation not given. Repertoires of vaccine and placebo recipients were sequenced from samples taken on day 63 after the first injection. Library preparation employed the immunoSEQ multiplex PCR assay. Held by TCRdb, this immuneACCESS table contains in-frame sequences only and omits some clones. Under half of the omission traces to an unresolved V gene where checked; the cause of the rest is unknown. The sample records a few hundred thousand clones, 70% to 90% of which are singletons. The ten largest clones capture about 3.5% of the sample. The sample here was peripheral blood, taken in a trial of Ad26.COV2.S vaccine versus placebo. These TCRs come from a person between 18 and 59 years old who received the Ad26.COV2.S COVID-19 vaccine or a placebo.

In its sample, this clone was seen once. The sample contains more than one DNA sequence encoding this CDR3. This sequence joins TRBV4-2 and TRBJ1-2, with a tentative D call TRBD1 (6 bases). Germline V gene data show CDR1 as LGHNA and CDR2 as YNFKEQ. V shed 0 bases and J shed 5 bases, with 10 bases lying between them. CDR3 length: 14 residues. The CDR3 spells CASSQDKGGYGYTF. The DNA of the CDR3 is TGTGCCAGCAGCCAAGATAAAGGGGGATATGGCTACACCTTC.

The genes are TRBV2 and TRBJ2-3, with D perhaps TRBD2 (6 bases). This CDR3 is 15 amino acids long. V lost 5 bases and J lost 5, with 17 bases in between. Germline V gene data show CDR1 as SNHLY and CDR2 as FYNNEI. The DNA for the CDR3 is TGTGCCAGCAGTAGAGCCGCCCGGGGAGGAGATACGCAGTATTTT. Its translation: CASSRAARGGDTQYF.

This chain connects TRBV7-9 to TRBJ2-7; TRBD1 or TRBD2 may be the D gene (5 bases each). Germline CDR1 reads SEHNR; CDR2 reads FQNEAQ (reference sequence). V lost 1 base to trimming and J lost 4 bases, with 11 bases between them. The CDR3 sequence is 14 residues long. CDR3 sequence: CASSLVGTSYEQYF. The CDR3 nucleotides read TGTGCCAGCAGCTTAGTGGGGACCTCTTACGAGCAGTACTTC.

This clone was recorded once. The chain combines TRBV7-9 with TRBJ2-7, with TRBD1 matching over 8 bases. The germline V gene has CDR1 SEHNR and CDR2 FQNEAQ (reference sequence). Germline trimming cut 5 bases from V and 4 bases from J; bases unmatched to any gene: 7. The CDR3 is made up of 14 amino acids. The CDR3 sequence is CASSPQTGAYEQYF. For the CDR3, the DNA is TGTGCCAGCAGCCCACAGACAGGGGCATACGAGCAGTACTTC.

The genes are TRBV9 and TRBJ2-2, with D unclear. The CDR3 covers 16 residues. Deletions cut 0 bases from V and 5 bases from J, with 14 bases between. The germline CDR1 and CDR2 sequences are SGDLS and YYNGEE. As DNA, the CDR3 is TGTGCCAGCAGCGTAGAAGTGGGTATGCGAACCGGGGAGCTGTTTTTT. As protein: CASSVEVGMRTGELFF.

The chain combines TRBV5-6 with TRBJ1-6, with TRBD1 matching 7 bases. V trimming: 0 bases; J trimming: 17 bases; junction bases outside the gene matches: 8. This CDR3 spans 13 amino acids. Looked up from germline, CDR1 is SGHDT and CDR2 is YYEEEE. CDR3 in amino acids: CASSLVHGQVIHF. The CDR3 DNA follows: TGTGCCAGCAGCTTGGTTCACGGACAGGTTATCCACTTT.

The chain uses TRBV7-3 and TRBJ2-1; unclear D gene. The V gene lost 1 base and the J gene lost 4 bases, with 14 bases spanning the gap. This CDR3 comprises 16 residues. Germline loops: CDR1 SGHTA, CDR2 FQGTGA. As DNA, the CDR3 is TGTGCCAGCAGCTTAAGGCCTTCTGGCCAGTACAATGAGCAGTTCTTC. It translates to CASSLRPSGQYNEQFF.

The J gene is TRBJ2-2, the V gene TRBV4-1; no clear D. Per the germline V gene, CDR1 is MGHRA and CDR2 is YSYEKL. This CDR3 has 17 amino acids. Trimming left V 1 base short and J 2 bases short, with 14 bases between. CDR3 in amino acids: CASSQVAATANTGELFF. The CDR3 coding sequence is TGCGCCAGCAGCCAAGTTGCAGCGACGGCAAACACCGGGGAGCTGTTTTTT.

This clone was seen once. The chain carries TRBV19 and TRBJ2-4; 7 bases map to TRBD2. Germline-derived CDR1 and CDR2 are LNHDA and SQIVND (reference sequence). V shed 4 bases and J 11 bases; nucleotides not matched to a gene: 11. CDR3 length: 14 amino acids. CDR3 bases: TGTGCCAGTAGTACGGGAGGACCAACGAGATTTCAGTACTTC. The encoded protein is CASSTGGPTRFQYF.

The chain recombines TRBV6-1 with TRBJ2-7, with D maybe TRBD1 (6 bases). Germline values: CDR1 MNHNS, CDR2 SASEGT. This CDR3 comprises 13 residues. Trimming cost V 3 bases and J 3 bases, with 9 bases left between them. CDR3 sequence reads: CASSDNRDYEQYF. In DNA form, the CDR3 reads TGTGCCAGCAGTGATAACAGGGACTACGAGCAGTACTTC.

J is TRBJ2-3 and V is TRBV5-8; no reliable D call. This CDR3 contains 14 residues. V was cut by 4 bases and J by 6 bases, with 15 bases left in between. Germline lookup yields CDR1 SGHTS and CDR2 YDEGEE. The CDR3 bases are TGTGCCAGCAGCCGCCAAAATCATCGGGATACGCAGTATTTT. This gives the protein CASSRQNHRDTQYF.

This sequence joins TRBV23-1 and TRBJ2-5, with a possible D match to TRBD2 (5 bases). TRBV23-1 is recorded as an ORF, its role being uncertain. The CDR3 loop spans 16 amino acids. Trimming took 4 bases from V and 5 from J, leaving 20 bases between them. The CDR3 bases are TGCGCCAGCAGTCCACCCACGGGGTATGGGAAGGAGACCCAGTACTTC. This sequence encodes CASSPPTGYGKETQYF.

The chain carries TRBV11-2 and TRBJ2-4; 9 nucleotides align to TRBD1. The J segment lost 2 bases and the V segment lost 5 bases, leaving 4 bases of the junction unmatched. The germline V gene has CDR1 SGHAT and CDR2 FQNNGV. The CDR3 extends over 15 amino acids. The CDR3 protein is CASSRGTGSKNIQYF. The DNA of the CDR3 is TGTGCCAGCAGCAGAGGGACAGGGTCCAAAAACATTCAGTACTTC. Looking up the rest from reference TRBV11-2 and TRBJ2-4 gives the full variable domain: EAGVAQSPRYKIIEKRQSVAFWCNPISGHATLYWYQQILGQGPKLLIQFQNNGVVDDSQLPKDRFSAERLKGVDSTLKIQPAKLEDSAVYLCASSRGTGSKNIQYFGAGTRLSVL.

The chain joins TRBV29-1 to TRBJ2-7, with unresolved D. The germline V and J ends were trimmed by 2 bases and 4 bases, with 15 bases remaining between them. Germline CDR1 SQVTM, CDR2 ANQGSEA. The CDR3 runs 14 residues. The CDR3 nucleotides read TGCAGCGTTGAAATTGGAAACGCGCAATACGAGCAGTACTTC. Protein sequence: CSVEIGNAQYEQYF.